This passage covers 21 T cell receptor beta chains from one sample sequenced in a study of shared clonotypes between healthy human individuals. Repertoires were generated with immunoSEQ multiplex PCR, while TCRdb's copy carries only in-frame clones and drops some. Here the sample spans about 2.4 million clones, 93% being singletons. The specimen was naive CD4+ T cells from PBMCs. This sample's subset: CD45RA+ positively selected. Receptors originate from a man aged 18 to 29 in good health. Some clones in this sample may be carry-over from other donors' samples.

A remark on this clone: Other DNA sequences of this sample code for an identical CDR3. The chain combines TRBV7-2 with TRBJ1-5; D might be TRBD1 (6 bases). This CDR3 has 14 residues. Trimming left V 1 base short and J 5 bases short, with 9 bases between. The germline V gene encodes CDR1 SGHTA and CDR2 FQGNSA. CDR3 sequence reads: CASSLVQGDQPQHF. The CDR3 DNA reads TGTGCCAGCAGCTTAGTACAGGGAGATCAGCCCCAGCATTTT.

The chain recombines TRBV7-3 with TRBJ2-1, with TRBD2 identical over 7 bases. The V gene end was trimmed by 3 bases and the J gene end by 6 bases; junction bases not matched to a gene: 2. The CDR3 length is 13 residues. Germline-derived CDR1 and CDR2 are SGHTA and FQGTGA. The DNA of the CDR3 is TGTGCCAGCAGCTTGGGGGGGAGCAATGAGCAGTTCTTC. It encodes CASSLGGSNEQFF.

The genes are TRBV28 and TRBJ1-1; 7 positions agree with TRBD1. Germline V lookup: CDR1 MDHEN, CDR2 SYDVKM. V was pared by 2 bases and J by 4 bases, with 10 bases of the junction left unmatched. CDR3 length: 16 residues. Written as DNA, the CDR3 is TGTGCCAGCAGTTTACTCCCCGGACAGGCGAGCACTGAAGCTTTCTTT. Translating it yields CASSLLPGQASTEAFF.

The CDR3 sequence is CASSQWGSGANVLTF. For the CDR3, the DNA is TGTGCCAGCAGTCAATGGGGATCTGGGGCCAACGTCCTGACTTTC. The rearrangement uses TRBV27 and TRBJ2-6; unclear D gene. The CDR3 sequence is 15 residues long. V was trimmed by 5 bases and J by 1 base, leaving 9 bases between them. Germline lookup yields CDR1 MNHEY and CDR2 SMNVEV (reference sequence).

The chain carries TRBV10-1 and TRBJ2-2; 7 nucleotides match TRBD2. This CDR3 region has 14 residues. Per germline, CDR1 WNHNN and CDR2 SYGVQD (reference sequence). Trimming removed 0 bases from V and 5 bases from J; junction bases left unmatched: 0. The CDR3 DNA follows: TGCGCCAGCAGTGAGTCGGGACTAACCGGGGAGCTGTTTTTT. Amino acids: CASSESGLTGELFF.

The chain employs TRBV19 and TRBJ2-2; 8 bases line up with TRBD1. The germline gives CDR1 LNHDA, CDR2 SQIVND (reference sequence). J was trimmed by 4 bases and V by 0 bases; bases with no gene match: 13. The CDR3 covers 19 residues. The CDR3 region has the DNA TGTGCCAGTAGTATAGAGGGGATAGACAGGGGCTTGGGCACCGGGGAGCTGTTTTTT. It specifies CASSIEGIDRGLGTGELFF.

This clone was detected only a few times. V usage is TRBV11-2 and J usage is TRBJ2-7, with 8 bases that match TRBD2. The germline CDR1 and CDR2 sequences are SGHAT and FQNNGV. Trimming took 7 bases from V and 2 from J; bases not matched to a gene: 16. The CDR3 has 17 residues. As DNA, the CDR3 is TGTGCCAGCAACGGCGCCGGGGTAGCGGGGAACACCTACGAGCAGTACTTC. Translation gives CASNGAGVAGNTYEQYF.

The chain recombines TRBV21-1 with TRBJ2-3; the DNA was not used to check the table's D call, TRBD2. TRBV21-1 is flagged as a pseudogene. The CDR3 is 12 amino acids. The CDR3 loop reads CAVGLSTDTQYF. CDR3 sequence (DNA): TGTGCCGTAGGACTTAGCACAGATACGCAGTATTTT.

The chain links TRBV12-5 to TRBJ2-3; D is perhaps TRBD1 (6 bases). V lost 3 bases and J lost 4, with 14 bases in between. CDR1 LGHNT and CDR2 FRNRAP come from the germline V gene. This CDR3 comprises 15 residues. CDR3 bases: TGTGCTAGTGGTTTTGGGACAACCGCGGCAGATACGCAGTATTTT. Translating it yields CASGFGTTAADTQYF.

The CDR3 sequence is CASSFNLGGGETQYF. CDR3 nucleotide sequence: TGTGCCAGCAGCTTTAATCTTGGGGGGGGAGAGACCCAGTACTTC. The genes are TRBV7-7 and TRBJ2-5; the match to TRBD2 covers 7 bases. There are 15 residues in the CDR3. Germline lookup yields CDR1 SSHAT and CDR2 FNYEAQ (reference sequence). V lost 3 bases, J lost 4 bases, and 8 bases stayed unmatched.

V is TRBV19 and J is TRBJ1-5; TRBD1 agrees at 7 bases. V shed 6 bases, J shed 4 bases, and the junction held 9 bases outside the gene matches. The germline CDR1 and CDR2 sequences are LNHDA and SQIVND (reference sequence). The CDR3 length is 15 residues. CDR3 coding DNA: TGTGCCAGTAGCCCAGGGGGAGAAACAAATCAGCCCCAGCATTTT. It yields the protein CASSPGGETNQPQHF.

The chain recombines TRBV28 with TRBJ2-7; D may be TRBD2 (5 bases). The V gene lost 6 bases and the J gene lost 5 bases, with 17 bases spanning the gap. From germline, CDR1 is MDHEN and CDR2 SYDVKM. This CDR3 is built from 14 residues. CDR3 sequence (DNA): TGTGCCAGCAGCCAAGTGGCTAGCCCCAACGAGCAGTACTTC. This translates into CASSQVASPNEQYF.

This rearrangement joins TRBV19 to TRBJ1-1; D is uncertain. CDR3 length: 12 residues. Trimming shortened V by 5 bases and J by 1 base, and 5 bases separated the two germline ends. The germline V gene has CDR1 LNHDA and CDR2 SQIVND (reference sequence). CDR3 DNA sequence: TGTGCCAGTAGTTTTACGAACACTGAAGCTTTCTTT. Translating it yields CASSFTNTEAFF.

The chain uses TRBV4-3 and TRBJ1-1; possibly TRBD1 for D (5 bases). V dropped 4 bases and J dropped 0 bases, with 12 bases sitting between them. This CDR3 has 15 residues. Germline V gene data show CDR1 as LGHNA and CDR2 as YSLEER. CDR3 bases: TGCGCCAGCAGCCGAGGGACGGTAGTGAACACTGAAGCTTTCTTT. It specifies CASSRGTVVNTEAFF.

This clone occurred once. The sample contains more than one DNA sequence encoding this CDR3. The rearrangement joins TRBV9 to TRBJ2-3, with 7 bases that match TRBD2. The CDR3 runs 14 residues. Germline values: CDR1 SGDLS, CDR2 YYNGEE. With 3 bases clipped from V and 0 bases from J, the junction kept 1 base outside the gene matches. The chain's CDR3 is CASSASGSTDTQYF. CDR3 nucleotides: TGTGCCAGCAGCGCTAGCGGTAGCACAGATACGCAGTATTTT.

The chain uses TRBV2 and TRBJ1-5, with D perhaps matching TRBD1 (6 bases). This CDR3 has 14 amino acids. Germline V gene sequence: CDR1 SNHLY, CDR2 FYNNEI. Between the trimmed V and J ends, which lost 4 bases and 3 bases, there was a span of 10 bases. CDR3 in amino acids: CASSVQGNNQPQHF. The CDR3 bases are TGTGCCAGCAGTGTACAGGGTAACAATCAGCCCCAGCATTTT.

This chain connects TRBV19 to TRBJ1-2; 11 nucleotides align to TRBD1. The V gene end was trimmed by 9 bases and the J gene end by 3 bases; junction bases not matched to a gene: 9. CDR1 and CDR2 (germline): LNHDA, SQIVND (reference sequence). This CDR3 is built from 15 residues. The CDR3: CASLGTGGNDYGYTF. In DNA form, the CDR3 reads TGTGCCAGCCTCGGGACAGGGGGAAATGACTATGGCTACACCTTC.

The V gene is TRBV29-1, the J gene TRBJ2-7; tentatively, D is TRBD1 (6 bases). There are 14 residues in the CDR3. The V gene's germline CDR1 is SQVTM and CDR2 ANQGSEA. The V and J ends lost 4 bases and 0 bases respectively, with 13 bases between them. The CDR3 reads CSVAGTPSSYEQYF. The DNA for the CDR3 is TGCAGCGTTGCCGGGACACCCAGCTCCTACGAGCAGTACTTC.

The J gene is TRBJ2-7, the V gene TRBV4-2; the match to TRBD2 covers 11 bases. Looked up from germline, CDR1 is LGHNA and CDR2 is YNFKEQ. The CDR3 has 16 amino acids. The V gene end was trimmed by 0 bases and the J gene end by 3 bases; junction bases not matched to a gene: 4. As DNA, the CDR3 is TGTGCCAGCAGCCAAGATCGGACTAGCGGGTACTACGAGCAGTACTTC. This encodes CASSQDRTSGYYEQYF.

This sequence joins TRBV21-1 and TRBJ2-5; the D call in the table, TRBD1, was not verified against the DNA. TRBV21-1 is termed a pseudogene. This CDR3 is 14 amino acids long. This CDR3 reads CASSKHMQGETQYF. The CDR3 coding sequence is TGTGCCAGCAGCAAACACATGCAGGGAGAGACCCAGTACTTC.

The chain carries TRBV6-5 and TRBJ2-3; D unclear. The CDR3 sequence is 14 residues long. The V end lost 0 bases, the J end lost 5 bases, and 9 bases lay between the germline ends. Germline lookup yields CDR1 MNHEY and CDR2 SVGAGI. The CDR3 nucleotides read TGTGCCAGCAGTTACTCGAACTCCCAAGATACGCAGTATTTT. Its translation is CASSYSNSQDTQYF.